This T cell receptor beta chain is drawn from a study of cytotoxic CD8 clonotypes in ibrutinib-treated CLL. Produced via immunoSEQ multiplex PCR; TCRdb's table is partial and in-frame only. The sample includes around 250,000 clones, around three quarters of them seen just once. CDR1 and CDR2 (germline): SGHDN, FVKESK. The V end lost 5 bases, the J end lost 4 bases, and 7 bases lay between the germline ends. This CDR3 contains 12 residues. This material consisted of PBMCs, taken after 24 months of ibrutinib treatment. This receptor was obtained from a human donor with chronic lymphocytic leukemia. This chain joins TRBV14 and TRBJ2-3; D is unclear. CDR3 DNA: TGTGCCAGCAGCGAAGGCCCAGATACGCAGTATTTT. Protein product: CASSEGPDTQYF.